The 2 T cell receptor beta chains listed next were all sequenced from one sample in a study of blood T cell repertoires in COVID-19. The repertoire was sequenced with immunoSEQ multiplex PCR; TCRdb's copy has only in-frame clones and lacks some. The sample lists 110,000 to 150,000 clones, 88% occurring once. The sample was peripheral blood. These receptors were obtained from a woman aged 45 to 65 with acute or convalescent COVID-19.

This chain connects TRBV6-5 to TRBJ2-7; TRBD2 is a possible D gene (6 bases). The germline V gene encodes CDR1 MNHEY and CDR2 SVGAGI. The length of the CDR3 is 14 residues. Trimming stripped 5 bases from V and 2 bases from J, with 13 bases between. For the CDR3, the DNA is TGTGCCAGCAGTCCGGCGGGACTTACCTACGAGCAGTACTTC. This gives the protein CASSPAGLTYEQYF.

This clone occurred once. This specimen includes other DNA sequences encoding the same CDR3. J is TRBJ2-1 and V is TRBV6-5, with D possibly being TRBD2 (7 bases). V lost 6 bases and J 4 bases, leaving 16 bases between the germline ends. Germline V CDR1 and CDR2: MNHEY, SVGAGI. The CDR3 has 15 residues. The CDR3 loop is CASSPEGGPYNEQFF. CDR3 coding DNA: TGTGCCAGCAGCCCCGAGGGGGGGCCTTACAATGAGCAGTTCTTC.